These 5 T cell receptor beta chains came from one sample sequenced in a study of OX40 agonist ivuxolimab in advanced cancers. Some clones are missing from TCRdb's copy, which holds only in-frame ones; the method was immunoSEQ multiplex PCR. The sample includes approximately 54,000 clones, 80% to 95% seen only once; the top ten take roughly 12%. The sequenced sample was CD4+ or CD8+ T cells sorted from blood, obtained in a trial of the OX40 agonist ivuxolimab. These receptors all come from an adult with an advanced solid tumor such as melanoma, head and neck, liver or kidney cancer.

This rearrangement joins TRBV2 to TRBJ1-6; TRBD1 agrees at 9 bases. J gave up 6 bases and V 8 bases, and 5 bases lay outside the gene matches. The CDR3 totals 14 residues. The germline CDR1 and CDR2 sequences are SNHLY and FYNNEI. The CDR3 DNA is TGTGCCAGCGGGACAGGGACCCCTAATTCACCCCTCCACTTT. As protein: CASGTGTPNSPLHF.

The chain has TRBV12-2 and TRBJ2-7; the listed D gene, TRBD2, was not tested against the DNA. TRBV12-2 is a known pseudogene. The CDR3 is 17 residues long. CDR3 loop: CASRSLSTSADSYEQYF. CDR3 DNA: TGTGCAAGTCGCTCCTTATCGACTAGCGCGGACTCCTACGAGCAGTACTTC.

The gene calls are TRBV11-3 and TRBJ2-5; unclear D gene. Trimming stripped 2 bases from V and 2 bases from J, with 9 bases between. The CDR3 is 14 residues long. CDR1 and CDR2 (germline): SGHNT, YENEEA. The DNA of the CDR3 is TGTGCCAGCAGCTTAAGAGGCGGACAAGAGACCCAGTACTTC. This gives the protein CASSLRGGQETQYF.

The V call is TRBV15, the J call TRBJ2-5, with TRBD2 identical over 7 bases. Germline-derived CDR1 and CDR2 are LNHNV and YYDKDF (reference sequence). V trimming: 1 base; J trimming: 4 bases; junction bases outside the gene matches: 3. CDR3 length: 14 residues. The CDR3: CATSRAGGGETQYF. Written as DNA, the CDR3 is TGTGCCACCAGCAGAGCGGGCGGGGGAGAGACCCAGTACTTC.

The rearrangement joins TRBV20-1 to TRBJ2-3, with D unresolved. This CDR3 comprises 11 residues. The V gene lost 4 bases and the J gene lost 6 bases, with 8 bases spanning the gap. The germline V gene has CDR1 DFQATT and CDR2 SNEGSKA (reference sequence). CDR3 sequence: CSAIIGDTQYF. The CDR3 DNA sequence: TGCAGTGCTATTATCGGGGATACGCAGTATTTT.